This T cell receptor beta chain was obtained from a study of CD8+ T cells in alopecia areata. TCR sequencing used cDNA made by reverse transcription of extracted RNA. Sequencing used immunoSEQ multiplex PCR; TCRdb keeps in-frame clones, though not all of them. The table records 150,000 to 200,000 clones, 60% of them present only once. The treatment was: oral pan-JAK inhibitor, 5-10 mg twice daily. V dropped 6 bases and J dropped 5 bases, with 13 bases sitting between them. The CDR3 spans 12 residues. Germline-derived CDR1 and CDR2 are SQVTM and ANQGSEA. Material: CD4+ T cells sorted from blood, obtained at week 24, from a patient treated with tofacitinib. The TCR sequence derives from a human donor with alopecia areata. The chain recombines TRBV29-1 with TRBJ2-5, with D perhaps TRBD2 (5 bases). CDR3 residues: CSVYDGEETQYF. CDR3 nucleotide sequence: TGCAGCGTGTATGACGGGGAGGAGACCCAGTACTTC.